The 25 T cell receptor beta chains in this list originate from one sample, sequenced in a study of T cells expressing NK-cell markers. Using the 5' RACE reads, TCRdb records one entry per CDR3 protein without DNA. The sample table includes about 380,000 distinct CDR3 sequences. Sequenced input: blood T cells: a sorted CD56 or NKG2C T cell subset, CD4+ or CD8+ T cells, or bulk PBMC T cells (not recorded which). Receptors were obtained from a man aged 18-75 years in good health.

The rearrangement joins TRBV5-1 to TRBJ2-1; TCRdb outputs TRBD2, but without DNA this stays unchecked. CDR1 is SGHRS and CDR2 is YFSETQ in the germline V gene. This CDR3 is built from 17 residues. This chain's CDR3 is CASSFSPAASANNEQFF. The whole variable domain, filled in from reference TRBV5-1 and TRBJ2-1, reads KAGVTQTPRYLIKTRGQQVTLSCSPISGHRSVSWYQQTPGQGLQFLFEYFSETQRNKGNFPGRFSGRQFSNSRSEMNVSTLELGDSALYLCASSFSPAASANNEQFFGPGTRLTVL.

The chain uses TRBV29-1 and TRBJ1-2; without DNA, the TCRdb call of TRBD1 cannot be checked. From germline, CDR1 is SQVTM and CDR2 ANQGSEA. This CDR3 has 12 amino acids. The CDR3 here is CSSTGTGYGYTF.

V is TRBV12-3 or TRBV12-4 and J is TRBJ1-4; TCRdb picks TRBD1, but there is no DNA to check that call. The CDR3 sequence is 14 residues long. CDR3 protein: CASSPPGGYEKLFF.

The chain is built from TRBV6-5 and TRBJ2-4; TCRdb lists TRBD2, though no DNA is available to test this call. The germline V gene has CDR1 MNHEY and CDR2 SVGAGI. The CDR3 loop spans 14 amino acids. The CDR3 loop reads CASSYQAGVNIQYF.

The CDR3 loop is CASSLVPENTGELFF. The chain has TRBV5-1 and TRBJ2-2. The CDR3 has 15 residues. Germline lookup yields CDR1 SGHRS and CDR2 YFSETQ. The whole variable domain, filled in from reference TRBV5-1 and TRBJ2-2, reads KAGVTQTPRYLIKTRGQQVTLSCSPISGHRSVSWYQQTPGQGLQFLFEYFSETQRNKGNFPGRFSGRQFSNSRSEMNVSTLELGDSALYLCASSLVPENTGELFFGEGSRLTVL.

The chain uses TRBV6-1 and TRBJ2-5; TCRdb designates TRBD2, a call that cannot be tested without DNA. Germline V gene data show CDR1 as MNHNS and CDR2 as SASEGT. The CDR3 covers 17 residues. CDR3 amino acids: CASKPGWWKRGAKTQYF.

The chain has TRBV18 and TRBJ2-3; TCRdb's assignment of TRBD1 cannot be checked, as there is no DNA. Per the germline V gene, CDR1 is KGHSH and CDR2 is LQKENI. The CDR3 has 16 amino acids. The CDR3 spells CASSPPGTSVTDTQYF.

This chain's CDR3 is CSCAGDYGYTF. The rearrangement joins TRBV29-1 to TRBJ1-2. The CDR3 has 11 residues. Germline V gives CDR1 SQVTM, CDR2 ANQGSEA. The full variable domain, completed using reference TRBV29-1 and TRBJ1-2, is SAVISQKPSRDICQRGTSLTIQCQVDSQVTMMFWYRQQPGQSLTLIATANQGSEATYESGFVIDKFPISRPNLTFSTLTVSNMSPEDSSIYLCSCAGDYGYTFGSGTRLTVV.

This chain links TRBV4-1 with TRBJ2-1; TCRdb proposes TRBD1, but this gene call is untestable without DNA. CDR1 is MGHRA, CDR2 YSYEKL, per germline. The CDR3 consists of 16 residues. CDR3 loop: CASSQWWDRAYNEQFF.

The V and J genes are TRBV6-5 and TRBJ2-1. This CDR3 has 16 residues. Germline lookup yields CDR1 MNHEY and CDR2 SVGAGI. CDR3: CASSSETLDSYNEQFF.

V is TRBV20-1 and J is TRBJ2-3. The length of the CDR3 is 12 residues. Germline loops: CDR1 DFQATT, CDR2 SNEGSKA (reference sequence). CDR3 in amino acids: CSATQSSDTQYF.

The chain uses TRBV7-8 and TRBJ2-7; the TCRdb call, TRBD1, lacks DNA for checking. CDR3 length equals 15 residues. Per the germline V gene, CDR1 is SGHVS and CDR2 is FQNEAQ. The CDR3 spells CASSVRDSSTYEQYF.

This chain links TRBV20-1 with TRBJ2-5; TCRdb gives TRBD1 as the D gene, but with no DNA this cannot be confirmed. Germline loops: CDR1 DFQATT, CDR2 SNEGSKA (reference sequence). CDR3 size: 15 residues. The CDR3 spells CSARAFGTAAQTQYF.

V usage is TRBV9 and J usage is TRBJ2-1; the TRBD2 assignment by TCRdb is unverifiable without DNA. CDR1 is SGDLS and CDR2 is YYNGEE in the germline V gene. The CDR3 sequence is 16 residues long. The CDR3 sequence is CASSVGGSGFYNEQFF.

The chain combines TRBV3-1 with TRBJ2-2; the TCRdb D gene call, TRBD1, has no DNA to confirm it. This CDR3 is built from 15 residues. CDR1 and CDR2 (germline): LGHDT, YNNKEL (reference sequence). The CDR3 reads CASSRDREGAGELFF.

The rearrangement joins TRBV20-1 to TRBJ2-2; TCRdb selects TRBD2, and the lack of DNA leaves this call unchecked. Germline CDR1 reads DFQATT; CDR2 reads SNEGSKA (reference sequence). The CDR3 extends over 16 amino acids. CDR3 in amino acids: CSASPLAGGLSGELFF.

The chain recombines TRBV12-3 or TRBV12-4 with TRBJ2-7; the D gene TCRdb calls, TRBD1, cannot be checked with no DNA. This CDR3 region has 11 residues. CDR3 residues: CASRGTEEQYF.

The genes are TRBV7-2 and TRBJ2-3; TCRdb picks TRBD2, but there is no DNA to check that call. The CDR3 covers 15 residues. CDR1 SGHTA and CDR2 FQGNSA come from the germline V gene. The CDR3 loop is CASSLPERASDTQYF.

The rearrangement uses TRBV29-1 and TRBJ2-3; TCRdb's assignment of TRBD2 cannot be checked, as there is no DNA. The CDR3 is made up of 15 amino acids. The germline CDR1 and CDR2 sequences are SQVTM and ANQGSEA. This chain's CDR3 is CSVDGLAGNTDTQYF.

This rearrangement joins TRBV6-1 to TRBJ1-2; the TCRdb call, TRBD1, lacks DNA for checking. CDR3 size: 14 residues. Germline V gene sequence: CDR1 MNHNS, CDR2 SASEGT. CDR3: CASTQGGQGYGYTF.

The chain has TRBV18 and TRBJ2-2; TCRdb's D call, TRBD1, is unchecked because there is no DNA. Germline values: CDR1 KGHSH, CDR2 LQKENI. This CDR3 spans 16 amino acids. The CDR3 sequence is CASSPFQGANTGELFF.

The chain recombines TRBV18 with TRBJ1-6. CDR1 and CDR2 from the germline V gene are KGHSH and LQKENI. The CDR3 extends over 18 amino acids. CDR3 protein: CASSARPSQSSYNSPLHF.

The genes are TRBV5-1 and TRBJ2-7; TCRdb lists TRBD1, though no DNA is available to test this call. CDR3 size: 14 residues. Germline CDR1 SGHRS, CDR2 YFSETQ. The CDR3 loop is CASSLGTGEIEQYF.

V usage is TRBV20-1 and J usage is TRBJ1-2. The CDR3 is 11 residues long. CDR1 and CDR2 (germline): DFQATT, SNEGSKA (reference sequence). The CDR3 spells CSAQDVGGYTF.

The chain has TRBV19 and TRBJ2-1; no DNA is available, so the TRBD2 call from TCRdb remains unchecked. From germline, CDR1 is LNHDA and CDR2 SQIVND (reference sequence). The CDR3 has 13 residues. The CDR3 reads CASNRQAGNEQFF.